This T cell receptor beta chain comes out of a study of radiotherapy plus CTLA-4 blockade in lung cancer. Overall study: Patients showed objective responses in about 20% of cases and disease control in less than 35%. Study-wide results and caveats: Among reported predictors of response, early blood T cell clone dynamics with interferon-beta performed best. There was expansion of tumor-derived TCR clones in blood after radiotherapy plus ipilimumab.

Ipilimumab-mediated CTLA-4 blockade plus focal radiation was given to patients having chemo-refractory metastatic non-small-cell lung cancer. Comment on this clone: What it binds is not known.

Between the trimmed V and J ends, which lost 5 bases and 1 base, there was a span of 8 bases. This CDR3 region has 12 residues. Germline assignment: CDR1 SQVTM and CDR2 ANQGSEA. This table comes from immunoSEQ multiplex PCR, and its TCRdb copy is limited to in-frame clones, with some not included. The table records tens of thousands of clones, approximately 90% of them present only once. The TCR was taken from a human donor with non-small cell lung cancer whose response to radiotherapy plus ipilimumab could not be evaluated. The chain recombines TRBV29-1 with TRBJ1-1; D not certain. The sequencing here drew on peripheral blood, taken from a patient treated with radiotherapy plus ipilimumab. The CDR3 spells CSVLPGNTEAFF. The CDR3 bases are TGCAGCGTTTTACCAGGGAACACTGAAGCTTTCTTT.